The 27 T cell receptor beta chains presented below share a single source sample, sequenced in a study of early T cells in non-severe SARS-CoV-2 infection. TCRdb independently ran MiXCR on the 5' RACE reads; one entry per CDR3 protein. The top ten hold 4.8% of the sample, which has approximately 37,000 distinct CDR3 sequences, over 3.5% seen once. The sequenced sample was whole blood. The receptors stem from an adult who was a healthcare worker with PCR-confirmed SARS-CoV-2 infection or an uninfected control (not recorded which).

This clonotype was observed a few times. The J gene is TRBJ2-3, the V gene TRBV18, with D tentatively TRBD1 or TRBD2 (5 bases each). The V gene lost 6 bases and the J gene lost 5 bases, with 18 bases spanning the gap. Germline V gene sequence: CDR1 KGHSH, CDR2 LQKENI. This CDR3 comprises 15 residues. CDR3 region: CASSQRGAGGDTQYF. As DNA, the CDR3 is TGTGCCAGCTCCCAACGGGGTGCTGGGGGAGATACGCAGTATTTT.

The table lists this clonotype with many counts. V is TRBV28 and J is TRBJ1-5, with no clear D. CDR1 is MDHEN, CDR2 SYDVKM, per germline. The CDR3 has 17 amino acids. The germline V and J ends were trimmed by 5 bases and 2 bases, with 19 bases remaining between them. CDR3 coding DNA: TGTGCCAGCAGTCCCAGGAGGGCCAGAATGGGCAATCAGCCCCAGCATTTT. As protein: CASSPRRARMGNQPQHF.

This clonotype occurred many times. This chain connects TRBV9 to TRBJ1-1; tentative D call: TRBD1 (5 bases). Deletions cut 4 bases from V and 1 base from J, with 8 bases between. CDR1 and CDR2 (germline): SGDLS, YYNGEE. This CDR3 has 13 residues. This chain's CDR3 is CASSRDWNTEAFF. The CDR3 DNA sequence: TGTGCCAGCAGCCGGGACTGGAACACTGAAGCTTTCTTT. The whole variable domain, filled in from reference TRBV9 and TRBJ1-1, reads DSGVTQTPKHLITATGQRVTLRCSPRSGDLSVYWYQQSLDQGLQFLIQYYNGEERAKGNILERFSAQQFPDLHSELNLSSLELGDSALYFCASSRDWNTEAFFGQGTRLTVV.

With respect to this clonotype: Possible read error: a much larger clone is one base away. The chain uses TRBV5-6 and TRBJ1-4; tentative D call: TRBD1 (6 bases). The CDR3 extends over 15 amino acids. Germline V gives CDR1 SGHDT, CDR2 YYEEEE. In DNA, the CDR3 is TGTGCCGGCAGCCCCGGCGAGGGGGCTAATGAAAAACTGTTTTTT. Its protein product is CAGSPGEGANEKLFF.

Only a few counts were recorded for this clonotype. CDR3 amino acids: CASSLMNNYGYTF. The DNA of the CDR3 is TGTGCCAGCAGCTTAATGAATAACTATGGCTACACCTTC. The chain combines TRBV12-3 or TRBV12-4 with TRBJ1-2; D remains ambiguous. The length of the CDR3 is 13 residues. Trimming took off 6 bases at V and 1 base at J, with 9 bases between the two ends.

This clonotype is medium-sized by share. This chain links TRBV6-1 with TRBJ2-2, with 13 positions matching TRBD2. The CDR3 contains 16 residues. Trimming cost V 7 bases and J 5 bases; bases outside gene matches: 7. Germline V CDR1 and CDR2: MNHNS, SASEGT. As DNA, the CDR3 is TGTGCCAGCATTGGACTAGCGGGAGATCGAACCGGGGAGCTGTTTTTT. As protein: CASIGLAGDRTGELFF.

This clonotype was recorded many times. V is TRBV30 and J is TRBJ2-3; D perhaps matches TRBD2 (6 bases). The CDR3 extends over 13 amino acids. Germline loops: CDR1 GTSNPN, CDR2 SVGIG (reference sequence). Trimming pared 3 bases from V and 0 bases from J, leaving 7 bases between. This CDR3 reads CAWSRGSTDTQYF. The CDR3, as DNA: TGTGCCTGGAGCCGGGGGAGCACAGATACGCAGTATTTT.

There are a few counts of this clonotype. This chain links TRBV11-2 with TRBJ2-1; either TRBD1 or TRBD2 may supply D (5 bases each). The V gene's germline CDR1 is SGHAT and CDR2 FQNNGV. The CDR3 has 16 residues. Trimming removed 3 bases at V and 4 bases at J, with 16 bases between. The chain's CDR3 is CASSLGLPGPYNEQFF. CDR3 bases: TGTGCCAGCAGCTTGGGGCTGCCGGGGCCTTACAATGAGCAGTTCTTC.

This clonotype has at least ten counts. The gene calls are TRBV30 and TRBJ2-2; 8 bases are shared with TRBD1. The CDR3 runs 17 residues. V gave up 2 bases and J gave up 2 bases; unmatched junction bases: 10. Germline values: CDR1 GTSNPN, CDR2 SVGIG (reference sequence). Here the CDR3 reads CAWSRGLTGVNTGELFF. The CDR3 coding sequence is TGTGCCTGGAGTAGAGGGCTGACAGGGGTAAACACCGGGGAGCTGTTTTTT.

This clonotype was found many times. The gene calls are TRBV15 and TRBJ2-7, with TRBD2 matching 9 bases. The V gene end was trimmed by 3 bases and the J gene end by 3 bases; junction bases not matched to a gene: 12. The CDR3 is 17 residues long. CDR1 LNHNV and CDR2 YYDKDF come from the germline V gene (reference sequence). CDR3 sequence reads: CATSSDFSGGNLYEQYF. The CDR3 nucleotides are TGTGCCACCAGCAGCGATTTTAGCGGGGGAAATCTCTACGAGCAGTACTTC.

This clonotype has at least ten counts. The V call is TRBV24-1, the J call TRBJ1-1; D is unresolved. The germline V gene has CDR1 KGHDR and CDR2 SFDVKD. This CDR3 has 15 amino acids. Trimming cost V 3 bases and J 4 bases, with 14 bases left between them. Here the CDR3 DNA reads TGTGCCACCAGTGATGCGGTGGACGACGCCACTGAAGCTTTCTTT. This encodes CATSDAVDDATEAFF.

This clonotype showed up many times. V is TRBV11-2 and J is TRBJ2-1, with D possibly TRBD1 on 5 matching bases. Looked up from germline, CDR1 is SGHAT and CDR2 is FQNNGV. The CDR3 spans 13 residues. V was clipped by 5 bases and J by 9 bases, with 14 bases between them. CDR3 DNA sequence: TGTGCCAGCAGCCCCCAAAGCAGGGCTGAGCAGTTCTTC. Translation gives CASSPQSRAEQFF.

The sample holds many counts of this clonotype. This chain joins TRBV28 and TRBJ1-4; 7 bases map to TRBD1. The CDR3 runs to 14 residues. The V gene end was trimmed by 5 bases and the J gene end by 7 bases; junction bases not matched to a gene: 7. Germline assignment: CDR1 MDHEN and CDR2 SYDVKM. Here the CDR3 reads CASSMGQPFEKLFF. CDR3 coding DNA: TGTGCCAGCAGTATGGGACAGCCTTTTGAAAAACTGTTTTTT.

This clonotype was detected a few times. The chain is built from TRBV12-3 or TRBV12-4 and TRBJ2-1; TRBD2 matches at 7 bases. V was pared by 3 bases and J by 3 bases, with 5 bases of the junction left unmatched. This CDR3 is built from 15 residues. CDR3 in amino acids: CASSFSGTIYNEQFF. The DNA for the CDR3 is TGTGCCAGCAGTTTTTCTGGGACTATCTACAATGAGCAGTTCTTC.

The chain employs TRBV19 and TRBJ2-3; 7 bases are a match to TRBD2. This CDR3 is built from 15 residues. V dropped 5 bases and J dropped 4; count of bases not matched to a gene: 9. CDR1 and CDR2 from the germline V gene are LNHDA and SQIVND (reference sequence). DNA of the CDR3: TGTGCCAGTAGTGGGACTACGGCCCCTGCAGATACGCAGTATTTT. Its translation is CASSGTTAPADTQYF.

This clonotype was detected ten times or more. The V call is TRBV12-3 or TRBV12-4, the J call TRBJ2-7; 7 bases fit TRBD1. The CDR3 is made up of 14 amino acids. V gave up 6 bases and J gave up 3 bases; unmatched junction bases: 8. CDR3 sequence reads: CASRVQGPSYEQYF. CDR3 bases: TGTGCCAGCAGAGTACAGGGGCCAAGCTACGAGCAGTACTTC.

The gene calls are TRBV18 and TRBJ2-1; D might be TRBD2 (6 bases). CDR1 is KGHSH and CDR2 is LQKENI in the germline V gene. Trimming took 2 bases from V and 5 from J, leaving 16 bases between them. This CDR3 region has 16 residues. The CDR3 bases are TGTGCCAGCTCACCAGCCGCTGGCGGAGGGGACAATGAGCAGTTCTTC. This gives the protein CASSPAAGGGDNEQFF.

This clonotype was observed a few times. This chain joins TRBV7-9 and TRBJ1-2; no reliable D call. The ends were cut back, 5 bases at V and 2 bases at J, with 15 bases in the middle. From germline, CDR1 is SEHNR and CDR2 FQNEAQ (reference sequence). The CDR3 is made up of 15 amino acids. CDR3: CASSPPQTRNYGYTF. DNA for the CDR3: TGTGCCAGCAGCCCTCCCCAGACAAGAAACTATGGCTACACCTTC.

This clonotype was detected only a few times. V and J are TRBV30 and TRBJ2-1; D gene ambiguous. CDR1 and CDR2 (germline): GTSNPN, SVGIG (reference sequence). Trimming removed 3 bases at V and 7 bases at J, with 16 bases between. CDR3 size: 14 residues. In DNA, the CDR3 is TGTGCCTGGAGGTCCTGGCGCGGTCGGAATGAGCAGTTCTTC. It encodes CAWRSWRGRNEQFF.

A few counts support this clonotype. This rearrangement joins TRBV9 to TRBJ1-4; D is undetermined. V was pared by 0 bases and J by 0 bases, with 6 bases between. Germline lookup yields CDR1 SGDLS and CDR2 YYNGEE. The CDR3 is 15 residues long. The CDR3 sequence: CASSVGSATNEKLFF. CDR3 sequence (DNA): TGTGCCAGCAGCGTAGGGTCTGCAACTAATGAAAAACTGTTTTTT.

In regard to this clonotype: Since a much larger clone is just one base distant, this may be a read error. The V gene is TRBV6-1, the J gene TRBJ2-5; 7 nucleotides align to TRBD1. There are 11 residues in the CDR3. Germline values: CDR1 MNHNS, CDR2 SASEGT. The CDR3 bases are TGTACCAGCAGGACAGGAGAGACCCAGTACTTC. Its protein product is CTSRTGETQYF.

Only a few counts were recorded for this clonotype. The chain recombines TRBV20-1 with TRBJ2-1; 8 bases agree with TRBD2. Germline V gives CDR1 DFQATT, CDR2 SNEGSKA (reference sequence). V lost 0 bases to trimming and J lost 4 bases; unmatched junction nucleotides: 11. CDR3 length: 17 residues. In DNA form, the CDR3 reads TGCAGTGCTAGAGATTTGGACGGGAGGGCCGGGTACAATGAGCAGTTCTTC. As protein: CSARDLDGRAGYNEQFF.

This clonotype came up many times. The V and J genes are TRBV2 and TRBJ2-1, with 11 bases matching TRBD2. V lost 4 bases, J lost 6 bases, and 8 bases stayed unmatched. CDR3 length: 16 residues. Per the germline V gene, CDR1 is SNHLY and CDR2 is FYNNEI. The CDR3 here is CASSAPRGTSGNEQFF. Here the CDR3 DNA reads TGTGCCAGCAGTGCCCCGCGAGGGACTAGCGGCAATGAGCAGTTCTTC.

The chain is built from TRBV27 and TRBJ2-3, with TRBD2 as a possible D gene (6 bases). V was trimmed by 2 bases and J by 3 bases, leaving 9 bases between them. Germline V gene sequence: CDR1 MNHEY, CDR2 SMNVEV (reference sequence). The CDR3 covers 14 residues. In nucleotides, the CDR3 is TGTGCCAGCAGTTTAAACGGGGGAACAGATACGCAGTATTTT. It yields the protein CASSLNGGTDTQYF.

This clonotype was seen at least ten times. This chain uses TRBV7-9 with TRBJ1-2; D gene unclear. With 2 bases removed from V and 0 bases from J, the gap between germline ends came to 7 bases. This CDR3 is 14 amino acids long. Per the germline V gene, CDR1 is SEHNR and CDR2 is FQNEAQ (reference sequence). CDR3 in amino acids: CASSLLWANYGYTF. The CDR3 nucleotides are TGTGCCAGCAGCTTATTGTGGGCTAACTATGGCTACACCTTC.

This clonotype was observed many times. The V gene is TRBV29-1, the J gene TRBJ1-2, with D tentatively TRBD1 (6 bases). Trimming stripped 4 bases from V and 3 bases from J, with 12 bases between. CDR1 and CDR2 from the germline V gene are SQVTM and ANQGSEA. This CDR3 has 13 amino acids. The CDR3 nucleotides read TGCAGCGTTGGAACCACAGGGTACTATGGCTACACCTTC. Translation: CSVGTTGYYGYTF. Together with reference TRBV29-1 and TRBJ1-2, the CDR3 gives the full variable domain: SAVISQKPSRDICQRGTSLTIQCQVDSQVTMMFWYRQQPGQSLTLIATANQGSEATYESGFVIDKFPISRPNLTFSTLTVSNMSPEDSSIYLCSVGTTGYYGYTFGSGTRLTVV.

This clonotype was seen at least ten times. CDR3: CASSQVEGGPYGYTF. The CDR3 bases are TGTGCCAGCAGCCAAGTGGAGGGAGGTCCCTATGGCTACACCTTC. The chain recombines TRBV3-1 with TRBJ1-2; D gene ambiguous. This CDR3 region has 15 residues. Trimming took off 1 base at V and 4 bases at J, with 13 bases between the two ends. The germline V gene has CDR1 LGHDT and CDR2 YNNKEL (reference sequence).